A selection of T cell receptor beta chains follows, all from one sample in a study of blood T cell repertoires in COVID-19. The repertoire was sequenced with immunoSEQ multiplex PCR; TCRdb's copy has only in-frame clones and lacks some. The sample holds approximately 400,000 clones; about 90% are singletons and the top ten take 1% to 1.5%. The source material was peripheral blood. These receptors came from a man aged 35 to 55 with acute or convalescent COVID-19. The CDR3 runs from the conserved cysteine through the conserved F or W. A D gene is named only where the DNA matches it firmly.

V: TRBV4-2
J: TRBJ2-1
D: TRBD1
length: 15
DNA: TGTGCCAGCAGCCAACTTTTTCAGGGGGCCTATGAGCAGTTCTTC
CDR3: CASSQLFQGAYEQFF

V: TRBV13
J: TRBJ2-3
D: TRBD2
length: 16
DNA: TGTGCCAGCAGCATACTAGCGGGGGGGCCAGGAGATACGCAGTATTTT
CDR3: CASSILAGGPGDTQYF

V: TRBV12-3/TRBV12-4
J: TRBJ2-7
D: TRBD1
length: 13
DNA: TGTGCCAGCAGTCTTGACAGGGTCGACGAGCAGTACTTC
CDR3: CASSLDRVDEQYF

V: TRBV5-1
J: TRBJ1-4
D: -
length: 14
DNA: TGCGCCAGCCAAGGTGGGACTGGGAATGAAAAACTGTTTTTT
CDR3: CASQGGTGNEKLFF

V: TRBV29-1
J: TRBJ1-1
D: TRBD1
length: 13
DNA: TGCAGCGCCCGTTCAGGGGGGAACACTGAAGCTTTCTTT
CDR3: CSARSGGNTEAFF

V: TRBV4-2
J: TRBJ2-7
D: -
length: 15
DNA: TGTGCCAGCAGCCAGATTGGGACTCGTCAATACGAGCAGTACTTC
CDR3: CASSQIGTRQYEQYF

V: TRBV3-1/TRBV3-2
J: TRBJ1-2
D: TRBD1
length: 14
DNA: TGTGCCAGCAGCCCTGTGGACAGGGGTAAAGGCTACACCTTC
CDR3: CASSPVDRGKGYTF

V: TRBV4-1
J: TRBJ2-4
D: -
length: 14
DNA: TGCGCCAGCAGCCAAGTGGGGGGTTGGGACATTCAGTACTTC
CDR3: CASSQVGGWDIQYF

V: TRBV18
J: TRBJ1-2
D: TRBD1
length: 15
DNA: TGTGCCAGCTCACCCGAACAGGGGTTGGACTATGGCTACACCTTC
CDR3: CASSPEQGLDYGYTF

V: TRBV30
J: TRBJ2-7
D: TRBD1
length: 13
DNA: TGTGCCTGGAGGGGACAGATATCTACGGCGCAGTACTTC
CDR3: CAWRGQISTAQYF